The entry below describes one T cell receptor beta chain. These data are taken from a study of cytomegalovirus exposure and HLA in healthy donors. Both 60 Vbeta primers and 13 Jbeta primers went into the PCR. Libraries were prepared by immunoSEQ multiplex PCR; TCRdb keeps only in-frame clonotypes and omits some of them. The data hold roughly 130,000 clones, with roughly two thirds observed a single time. The sequence was collected from a young man in good health and CMV-seropositive. The sequencing sample was made of PBMCs.

In nucleotides, the CDR3 is TGTGCCATCAGACCGGGGGTGGGAGACAATGAGCAGTTCTTC. Translating gives CAIRPGVGDNEQFF. The rearrangement links TRBV10-3 to TRBJ2-1; weak D call: TRBD2 (6 bases). V was trimmed by 6 bases and J by 5 bases, leaving 14 bases between them. Germline-derived CDR1 and CDR2 are ENHRY and SYGVKD. The CDR3 spans 14 residues.